The T cell receptor (beta chain) described here comes from a study of blood T cell repertoires in COVID-19. Looking at the study overall: PBMCs, B-cell-depleted T cells, or T cells were the source of the cDNA or gDNA that made up the material.

This CDR3 has 12 amino acids. Concerning this clone: One end of the junction varies from germline; a read error may be responsible.

Original analysis: Estimates of nucleated cell counts were drawn from the amplification of reference gene primers. TCRdb's table, derived via immunoSEQ multiplex PCR, lists solely in-frame clones and lacks some. D and trimming come from the DNA, and the V and J calls and clone size come from that table. The table records approximately 170,000 clones, roughly 91% of them present only once. The sample consisted of peripheral blood. This chain connects TRBV12-3 or TRBV12-4 to TRBJ2-7; 8 bases line up with TRBD1. The origin of this receptor is a man over 45 who had recovered from COVID-19. CDR3 coding DNA: TGTGCCAGCAGATTAGGGACAGGCGAACAGTACTTC. Residues: CASRLGTGEQYF.